This TCR beta chain comes out of a study of blood T cells in healthy people across ages. On the study more broadly: Template switching recovered approximately one barcoded beta molecule for every two T cells.

The CDR3 has 20 amino acids. Germline-derived CDR1 and CDR2 are MGHRA and YSYEKL. V shed 0 bases and J 0 bases; nucleotides not matched to a gene: 10. It was with a sample-barcoded 5' primer and a J-beta primer mix that a second PCR of about 7 to 12 cycles was run. Each CDR3 protein gets one entry after TCRdb re-called the 5' RACE reads with MiXCR. The sample includes some 930,000 distinct CDR3 sequences, 25% to 30% of them seen just once. These data were also reused for a study on T cells of mothers and their children. From that report: Donation was provided by three healthy Caucasian mothers along with their six children.

Sequenced material: blood. The receptor was isolated from a woman in her thirties or forties in good health. The rearrangement uses TRBV4-1 and TRBJ2-6, with TRBD2 identical over 8 bases. The CDR3 DNA follows: TGCGCCAGCAGCCAAGATTCGAGCCTAGCGGGTGTCTCTGGGGCCAACGTCCTGACTTTC. Translating it yields CASSQDSSLAGVSGANVLTF.